These 17 T cell receptor beta chains came from one sample sequenced in a study of shared clonotypes between healthy human individuals. The table came from immunoSEQ multiplex PCR; TCRdb's copy has only in-frame clones and leaves some out. The sample yields about 1.5 million clones, around 98% seen once. The sample taken for sequencing was naive CD4+ T cells sorted from blood. Described subset: CD45RA+ positively selected. Receptor source: a man aged 25-45 years in good health.

This clone was seen only once. The chain links TRBV5-4 to TRBJ2-5, with 15 bases aligning to TRBD2. There are 19 residues in the CDR3. Germline CDR1 is SGHNT and CDR2 is YYREEE (reference sequence). J lost 1 base, V lost 4 bases, and 11 bases had no gene match. The CDR3: CASSDGTSGRPLPQETQYF. As DNA, the CDR3 is TGTGCCAGCAGCGACGGGACTAGCGGGAGGCCTCTTCCCCAAGAGACCCAGTACTTC.

The chain has TRBV6-4 and TRBJ2-2, with D uncertain. CDR3 length equals 15 residues. Trimming cost V 5 bases and J 3 bases, with 13 bases left between them. The germline V gene has CDR1 MRHNA and CDR2 SNTAGT. The CDR3 sequence: CASSPRQGDTGELFF. The CDR3 bases are TGTGCCAGCAGTCCACGACAAGGAGACACCGGGGAGCTGTTTTTT.

This chain connects TRBV19 to TRBJ2-7; D is tentatively TRBD1 or TRBD2 (5 bases each). The germline V gene encodes CDR1 LNHDA and CDR2 SQIVND (reference sequence). V lost 1 base to trimming and J lost 3 bases, with 10 bases between them. This CDR3 comprises 14 residues. The CDR3 region is CASSIGDHDYEQYF. The DNA for the CDR3 is TGTGCCAGTAGTATAGGGGACCATGACTACGAGCAGTACTTC.

The V call is TRBV7-8, the J call TRBJ2-7; 7 nucleotides match TRBD2. The CDR3 is 15 residues long. With 2 bases clipped from V and 4 bases from J, the junction kept 8 bases outside the gene matches. Germline V lookup: CDR1 SGHVS, CDR2 FQNEAQ. Here the CDR3 DNA reads TGTGCCAGCAGCTTATCCCCGGGACTACCATACGAGCAGTACTTC. Encoded protein: CASSLSPGLPYEQYF.

This chain uses TRBV4-1 with TRBJ2-2, with 9 bases identical to TRBD2. The germline CDR1 and CDR2 sequences are MGHRA and YSYEKL. J was trimmed by 4 bases and V by 1 base; bases with no gene match: 7. The CDR3 runs to 17 residues. CDR3 loop: CASSQVVAGVVTGELFF. The CDR3, as DNA: TGCGCCAGCAGCCAAGTGGTAGCGGGAGTAGTCACCGGGGAGCTGTTTTTT.

This clone was counted once. The chain has TRBV5-1 and TRBJ2-3, with a weak D call TRBD1 (6 bases). This CDR3 has 14 amino acids. Trimming removed 5 bases at V and 2 bases at J, with 12 bases between. CDR1 is SGHRS and CDR2 is YFSETQ in the germline V gene. In DNA form, the CDR3 reads TGCGCCAGCAGTCACGACAGGAACACAGATACGCAGTATTTT. Amino acids: CASSHDRNTDTQYF.

In this sample, this clone turned up once. The V and J genes are TRBV18 and TRBJ2-3; D call uncertain. Germline CDR1 is KGHSH and CDR2 is LQKENI. The CDR3 has 13 amino acids. Trimming removed 3 bases from V and 4 bases from J, with 8 bases in between. CDR3 in amino acids: CASSPGNADTQYF. As DNA, the CDR3 is TGTGCCAGCTCACCTGGGAATGCAGATACGCAGTATTTT.

To note about this clone: Different DNA sequences within this sample yield the same CDR3. The genes are TRBV28 and TRBJ2-7; possibly TRBD1 for D (6 bases). CDR3 length: 13 amino acids. V lost 4 bases and J lost 3, with 10 bases in between. The germline gives CDR1 MDHEN, CDR2 SYDVKM. In DNA, the CDR3 is TGTGCCAGCAGTTCGACAGGACTCTACGAGCAGTACTTC. Translating it yields CASSSTGLYEQYF.

The chain uses TRBV5-1 and TRBJ2-7; D might be TRBD1 or TRBD2, each matching 5 bases. The CDR3 runs to 11 residues. The V end was cut by 2 bases, the J end by 12 bases, with 12 bases between. Germline assignment: CDR1 SGHRS and CDR2 YFSETQ. CDR3 DNA sequence: TGCGCCAGCAGCTTTCAGGGACGGGCGTACTTC. Protein product: CASSFQGRAYF.

Details on this clone: Other nucleotide sequences in the sample specify the same CDR3. The chain has TRBV4-3 and TRBJ2-7; D ambiguous. The CDR3 consists of 13 residues. The germline gives CDR1 LGHNA, CDR2 YSLEER. Trimming stripped 1 base from V and 2 bases from J, with 6 bases between. This CDR3 is CASSQVLTYEQYF. The CDR3 nucleotides read TGCGCCAGCAGCCAAGTTTTGACCTACGAGCAGTACTTC.

The CDR3 region has the DNA TGCAGCGTTGAAGAGTCGGGGGATCAGCCCCAGCATTTT. Translation gives CSVEESGDQPQHF. This rearrangement joins TRBV29-1 to TRBJ1-5; TRBD1 is a possible D gene (5 bases). The V gene's germline CDR1 is SQVTM and CDR2 ANQGSEA. Trimming removed 0 bases from V and 5 bases from J, with 8 bases in between. The CDR3 is 13 residues long.

A single count supports this clone. The rearrangement links TRBV5-6 to TRBJ1-1, with D tentatively TRBD1 (5 bases). The CDR3 runs 14 residues. V lost 2 bases to trimming and J lost 5 bases, with 13 bases between them. Per the germline V gene, CDR1 is SGHDT and CDR2 is YYEEEE. The CDR3 is CASSLMGGGTEAFF. For the CDR3, the DNA is TGTGCCAGCAGCTTAATGGGGGGTGGTACTGAAGCTTTCTTT.

V and J are TRBV4-2 and TRBJ2-5; 7 positions match TRBD2. V trimming: 1 base; J trimming: 2 bases; junction bases outside the gene matches: 10. CDR1 is LGHNA, CDR2 YNFKEQ, per germline. This CDR3 has 17 amino acids. In DNA form, the CDR3 reads TGTGCCAGCAGCCAAGGAGAGCTAGCGGCTACTCAAGAGACCCAGTACTTC. It is translated as CASSQGELAATQETQYF.

This clone was seen only once. The V and J genes are TRBV5-1 and TRBJ2-5; D gene ambiguous. The CDR3 totals 14 residues. V was pared by 4 bases and J by 2 bases, with 12 bases between. CDR1 SGHRS and CDR2 YFSETQ come from the germline V gene. CDR3 sequence reads: CASSVVGNQETQYF. The CDR3 DNA reads as TGCGCCAGCAGCGTCGTGGGTAATCAAGAGACCCAGTACTTC. Combining the CDR3 with reference TRBV5-1 and TRBJ2-5 gives the whole variable domain KAGVTQTPRYLIKTRGQQVTLSCSPISGHRSVSWYQQTPGQGLQFLFEYFSETQRNKGNFPGRFSGRQFSNSRSEMNVSTLELGDSALYLCASSVVGNQETQYFGPGTRLLVL.

The rearrangement uses TRBV6-5 and TRBJ2-7, with a tentative D call TRBD2 (5 bases). The CDR3 is 14 residues long. CDR1 is MNHEY, CDR2 SVGAGI, per germline. Trimming took 5 bases from V and 3 from J, leaving 14 bases between them. In nucleotides, the CDR3 is TGTGCCAGCAGTCAGGCGCGGGCGGACTACGAGCAGTACTTC. Protein: CASSQARADYEQYF.

The chain couples TRBV7-2 to TRBJ2-7; 13 nucleotides agree with TRBD2. With V trimmed by 5 bases and J by 4 bases, 8 bases remained unmatched. CDR1 and CDR2 from the germline V gene are SGHTA and FQGNSA. The CDR3 length is 16 residues. CDR3 sequence reads: CASSPRTSGRRYEQYF. The CDR3, as DNA: TGTGCCAGCAGCCCGAGGACTAGCGGGAGACGGTACGAGCAGTACTTC.

The chain is built from TRBV19 and TRBJ2-3, with D perhaps assigned TRBD1 or TRBD2 (6 bases each). The CDR3 runs 15 residues. V gave up 6 bases and J gave up 7 bases, with 20 bases separating them. Per the germline V gene, CDR1 is LNHDA and CDR2 is SQIVND (reference sequence). The CDR3 bases are TGTGCCAGTAGCAAAGGGGGGATGCGACCCAATACGCAGTATTTT. Encoded protein: CASSKGGMRPNTQYF.